This TCR beta chain was sequenced in a study of technical replicates of blood from a handful of donors. Only in-frame clones appear in the TCRdb table, and some are missing; sequencing was by immunoSEQ multiplex PCR. The sample contains over 85,000 clones, about 94% of which appear only once. This CDR3 contains 19 residues. The V and J ends lost 1 base and 3 bases respectively, with 21 bases between them. Per germline, CDR1 LNHDA and CDR2 SQIVND (reference sequence). The sequenced sample consisted of T cells isolated from PBMCs. This TCR came from a human donor in good health. The rearrangement links TRBV19 to TRBJ1-4, with a possible D match to TRBD1 (6 bases). As DNA, the CDR3 is TGTGCCAGTAGTATAGGTGGTCAGGGGTACGAAAAGGCTAATGAAAAACTGTTTTTT. Translation: CASSIGGQGYEKANEKLFF.